These 9 T cell receptor beta chains came from one sample sequenced in a study of cytomegalovirus exposure and HLA in healthy donors. This PCR relied on a set of 60 Vbeta primers and 13 Jbeta primers. Profiling relied on immunoSEQ multiplex PCR, and the TCRdb table lists in-frame clones only, not all of them. Its table lists some 130,000 clones. The sequencing input was PBMCs. The receptors stem from a man aged 18 to 29 in good health and CMV-seronegative.

This chain connects TRBV9 to TRBJ1-2; weak D call: TRBD1 (5 bases). The germline V gene has CDR1 SGDLS and CDR2 YYNGEE. V dropped 0 bases and J dropped 5 bases, with 11 bases sitting between them. The CDR3 totals 14 residues. The CDR3 loop reads CASSVVAGNYGYTF. In DNA form, the CDR3 reads TGTGCCAGCAGCGTAGTGGCAGGGAATTATGGCTACACCTTC.

This rearrangement joins TRBV11-3 to TRBJ2-1, with 11 bases that match TRBD2. The CDR3 has 17 amino acids. Germline CDR1 SGHNT, CDR2 YENEEA. V was clipped by 4 bases and J by 6 bases; unmatched bases: 11. The chain's CDR3 is CASSSQTTSGIVNEQFF. CDR3 sequence (DNA): TGTGCCAGCAGCTCCCAGACGACTAGCGGGATCGTCAATGAGCAGTTCTTC.

The chain has TRBV5-5 and TRBJ2-3; 7 bases are shared with TRBD2. The V and J ends lost 0 bases and 5 bases, in that order; junction bases with no gene match: 3. Germline assignment: CDR1 SGHKS and CDR2 YYEKEE (reference sequence). The CDR3 covers 14 residues. CDR3 sequence (DNA): TGTGCCAGCAGCTTGGGGGTAGCGGGAGATACGCAGTATTTT. Protein product: CASSLGVAGDTQYF.

The CDR3 loop reads CASSQGGADFQPQHF. The CDR3 region has the DNA TGTGCCAGCAGTCAAGGAGGAGCCGATTTTCAGCCCCAGCATTTT. This sequence joins TRBV28 and TRBJ1-5, with no clear D. Trimming removed 5 bases at V and 6 bases at J, with 17 bases between. Germline CDR1 is MDHEN and CDR2 is SYDVKM. The CDR3 sequence is 15 residues long.

V usage is TRBV27 and J usage is TRBJ2-1; TRBD2 is a possible D gene (7 bases). The CDR3 has 15 residues. Deletions cut 5 bases from V and 3 bases from J, with 14 bases between. Germline values: CDR1 MNHEY, CDR2 SMNVEV (reference sequence). The DNA for the CDR3 is TGTGCCAGCAGTCGGGGGGCTCCCCTCTACAATGAGCAGTTCTTC. It translates to CASSRGAPLYNEQFF.

The chain is built from TRBV7-2 and TRBJ2-2, with a weak D call TRBD2 (6 bases). V dropped 5 bases and J dropped 1 base, with 14 bases sitting between them. Per germline, CDR1 SGHTA and CDR2 FQGNSA. CDR3 size: 16 residues. The CDR3 loop is CASSEQPRGNTGELFF. The CDR3 region has the DNA TGTGCCAGCAGCGAACAGCCGCGGGGGAACACCGGGGAGCTGTTTTTT.

This chain connects TRBV6-5 to TRBJ1-2; TRBD1 matches at 11 bases. The CDR3 sequence is 14 residues long. V shed 5 bases and J 3 bases; nucleotides not matched to a gene: 2. CDR1 is MNHEY, CDR2 SVGAGI, per germline. In nucleotides, the CDR3 is TGTGCCAGCAGTAGGGGACAGGGGGACTATGGCTACACCTTC. Amino acids: CASSRGQGDYGYTF.

The chain carries TRBV11-1 and TRBJ2-7; 10 bases are shared with TRBD1. V was clipped by 5 bases and J by 6 bases; unmatched bases: 7. Germline V gene sequence: CDR1 SGHAT, CDR2 FQDESV (reference sequence). The CDR3 consists of 14 residues. The CDR3 loop is CASSPGTGDPEQYF. The CDR3 DNA reads as TGTGCCAGCAGCCCCGGGACAGGGGATCCCGAGCAGTACTTC.

This chain connects TRBV28 to TRBJ2-5, with 9 bases aligning to TRBD2. The V gene's germline CDR1 is MDHEN and CDR2 SYDVKM. J was trimmed by 2 bases and V by 3 bases; bases with no gene match: 4. The CDR3 extends over 15 amino acids. Here the CDR3 reads CASSFLSGGQETQYF. The CDR3, as DNA: TGTGCCAGCAGTTTCCTTAGCGGGGGACAAGAGACCCAGTACTTC.